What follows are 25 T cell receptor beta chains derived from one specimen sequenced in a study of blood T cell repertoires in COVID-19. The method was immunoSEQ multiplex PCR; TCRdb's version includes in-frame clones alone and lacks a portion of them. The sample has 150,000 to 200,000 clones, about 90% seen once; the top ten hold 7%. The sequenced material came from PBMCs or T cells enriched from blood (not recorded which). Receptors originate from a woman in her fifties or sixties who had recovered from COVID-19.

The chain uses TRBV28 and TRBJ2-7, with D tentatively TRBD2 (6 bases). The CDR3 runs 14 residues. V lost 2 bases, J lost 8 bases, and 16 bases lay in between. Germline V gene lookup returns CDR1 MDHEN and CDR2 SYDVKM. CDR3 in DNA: TGTGCCAGCAGTTTACGGTTGGGACGGGGGAAGCAGTACTTC. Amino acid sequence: CASSLRLGRGKQYF.

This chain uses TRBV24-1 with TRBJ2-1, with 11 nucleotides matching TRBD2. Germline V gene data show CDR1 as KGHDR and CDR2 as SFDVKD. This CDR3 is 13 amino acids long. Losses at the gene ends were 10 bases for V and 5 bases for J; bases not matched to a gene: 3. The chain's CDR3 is CATSTSGNNEQFF. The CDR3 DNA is TGTGCCACTTCGACTAGCGGGAACAATGAGCAGTTCTTC.

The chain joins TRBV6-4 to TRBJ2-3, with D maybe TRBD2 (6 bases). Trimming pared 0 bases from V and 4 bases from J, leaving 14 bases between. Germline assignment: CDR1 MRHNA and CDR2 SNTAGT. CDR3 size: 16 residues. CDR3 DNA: TGTGCCAGCAGTGACTCTGGCGGGATTAGTGCAGATACGCAGTATTTT. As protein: CASSDSGGISADTQYF.

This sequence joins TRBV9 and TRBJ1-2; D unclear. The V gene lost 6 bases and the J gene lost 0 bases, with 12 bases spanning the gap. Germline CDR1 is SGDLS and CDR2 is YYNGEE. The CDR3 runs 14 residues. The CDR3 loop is CASTPYLSNYGYTF. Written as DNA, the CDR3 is TGTGCCAGCACCCCGTATCTCTCTAACTATGGCTACACCTTC.

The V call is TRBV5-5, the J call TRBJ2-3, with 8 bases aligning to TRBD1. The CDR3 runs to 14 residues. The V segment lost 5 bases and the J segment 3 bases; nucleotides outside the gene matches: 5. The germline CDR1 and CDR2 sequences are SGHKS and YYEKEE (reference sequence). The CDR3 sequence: CASSTGGRTDTQYF. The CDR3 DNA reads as TGTGCCAGCAGTACAGGGGGTCGGACAGATACGCAGTATTTT.

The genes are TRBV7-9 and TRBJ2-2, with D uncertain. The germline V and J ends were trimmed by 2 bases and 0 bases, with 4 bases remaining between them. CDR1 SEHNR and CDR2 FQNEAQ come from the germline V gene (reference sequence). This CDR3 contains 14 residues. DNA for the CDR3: TGTGCCAGCAGCTTAAGAGCGAACACCGGGGAGCTGTTTTTT. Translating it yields CASSLRANTGELFF. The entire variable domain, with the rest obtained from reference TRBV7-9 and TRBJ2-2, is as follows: DTGVSQNPRHKITKRGQNVTFRCDPISEHNRLYWYRQTLGQGPEFLTYFQNEAQLEKSRLLSDRFSAERPKGSFSTLEIQRTEQGDSAMYLCASSLRANTGELFFGEGSRLTVL.

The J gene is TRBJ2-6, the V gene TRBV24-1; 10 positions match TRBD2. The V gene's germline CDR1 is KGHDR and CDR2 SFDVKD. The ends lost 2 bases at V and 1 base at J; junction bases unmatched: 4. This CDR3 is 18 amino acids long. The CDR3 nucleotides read TGTGCCACCAGTGATTGGACTAGCGGACCTTCTGGGGCCAACGTCCTGACTTTC. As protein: CATSDWTSGPSGANVLTF.

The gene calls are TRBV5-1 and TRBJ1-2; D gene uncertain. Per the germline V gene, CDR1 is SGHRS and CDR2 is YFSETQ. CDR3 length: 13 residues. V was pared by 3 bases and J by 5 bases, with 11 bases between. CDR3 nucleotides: TGCGCCAGCAGCTCGACACTTTCGTATGGCTACACCTTC. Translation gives CASSSTLSYGYTF.

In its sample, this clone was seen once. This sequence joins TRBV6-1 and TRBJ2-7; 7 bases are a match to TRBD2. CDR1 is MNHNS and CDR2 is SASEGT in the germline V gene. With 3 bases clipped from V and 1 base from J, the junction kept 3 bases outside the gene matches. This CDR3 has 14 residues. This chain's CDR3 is CASSEERDSYEQYF. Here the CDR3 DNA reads TGTGCCAGCAGTGAGGAGCGGGATTCCTACGAGCAGTACTTC.

The CDR3 protein is CASSRQGDQPQHF. The CDR3 DNA sequence: TGTGCCAGCAGCAGACAGGGGGATCAGCCCCAGCATTTT. V is TRBV12-3 or TRBV12-4 and J is TRBJ1-5; 9 nucleotides agree with TRBD1. The CDR3 covers 13 residues. Germline trimming cut 6 bases from V and 5 bases from J; bases unmatched to any gene: 2.

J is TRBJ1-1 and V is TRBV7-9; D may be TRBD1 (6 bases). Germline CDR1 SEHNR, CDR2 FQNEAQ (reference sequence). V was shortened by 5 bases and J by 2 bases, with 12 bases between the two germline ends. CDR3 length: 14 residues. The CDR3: CASSIRQANTEAFF. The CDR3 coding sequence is TGTGCCAGCAGCATAAGACAGGCCAACACTGAAGCTTTCTTT.

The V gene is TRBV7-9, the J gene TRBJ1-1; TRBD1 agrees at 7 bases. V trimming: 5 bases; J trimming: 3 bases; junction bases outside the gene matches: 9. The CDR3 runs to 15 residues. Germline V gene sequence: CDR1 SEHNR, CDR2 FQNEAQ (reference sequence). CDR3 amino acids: CASSPLTGTYTEAFF. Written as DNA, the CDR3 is TGTGCCAGCAGCCCATTGACAGGGACCTACACTGAAGCTTTCTTT.

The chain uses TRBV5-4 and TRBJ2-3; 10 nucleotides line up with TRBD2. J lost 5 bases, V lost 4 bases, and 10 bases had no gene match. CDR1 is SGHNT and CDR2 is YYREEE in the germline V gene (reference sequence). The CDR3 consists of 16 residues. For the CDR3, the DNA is TGTGCCAGCAGCGCCGGGCTAGCGGGAGCGGAAGATACGCAGTATTTT. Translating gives CASSAGLAGAEDTQYF.

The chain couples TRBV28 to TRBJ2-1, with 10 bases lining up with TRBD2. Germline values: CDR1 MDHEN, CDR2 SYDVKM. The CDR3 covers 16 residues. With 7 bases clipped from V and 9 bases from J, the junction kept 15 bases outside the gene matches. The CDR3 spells CASMDPPSGRGGEQFF. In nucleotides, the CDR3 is TGTGCCAGCATGGACCCTCCTAGCGGGAGAGGGGGTGAGCAGTTCTTC.

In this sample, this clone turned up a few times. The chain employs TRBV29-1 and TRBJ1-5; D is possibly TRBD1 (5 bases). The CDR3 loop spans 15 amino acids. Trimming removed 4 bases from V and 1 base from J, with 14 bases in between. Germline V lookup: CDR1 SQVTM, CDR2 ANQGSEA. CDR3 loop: CSVAEDNRSNQPQHF. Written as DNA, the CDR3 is TGCAGCGTTGCCGAGGACAACAGGAGCAATCAGCCCCAGCATTTT.

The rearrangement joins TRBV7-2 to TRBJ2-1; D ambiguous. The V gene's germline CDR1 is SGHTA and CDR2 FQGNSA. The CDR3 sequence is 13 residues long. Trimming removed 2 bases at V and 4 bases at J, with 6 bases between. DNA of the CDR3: TGTGCCAGCAGCTTAACAGATTACAATGAGCAGTTCTTC. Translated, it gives CASSLTDYNEQFF.

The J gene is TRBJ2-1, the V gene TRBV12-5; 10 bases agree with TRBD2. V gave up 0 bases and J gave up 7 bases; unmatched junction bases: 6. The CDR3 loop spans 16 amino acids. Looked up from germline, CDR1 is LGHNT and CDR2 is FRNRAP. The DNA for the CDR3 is TGTGCTAGTGGTTTGGTTGAGACTAGCGGGCGAAATGAGCAGTTCTTC. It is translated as CASGLVETSGRNEQFF.

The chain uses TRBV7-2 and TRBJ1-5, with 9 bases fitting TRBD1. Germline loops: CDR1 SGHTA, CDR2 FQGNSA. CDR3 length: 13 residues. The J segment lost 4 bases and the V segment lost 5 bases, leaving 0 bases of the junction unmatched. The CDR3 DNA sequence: TGTGCCAGCAGCGGGACAGGGAATCAGCCCCAGCATTTT. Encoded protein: CASSGTGNQPQHF.

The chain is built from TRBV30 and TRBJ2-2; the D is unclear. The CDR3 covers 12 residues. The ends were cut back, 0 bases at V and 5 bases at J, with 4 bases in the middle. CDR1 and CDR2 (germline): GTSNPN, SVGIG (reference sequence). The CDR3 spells CAWSVTTGELFF. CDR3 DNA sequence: TGTGCCTGGAGTGTGACAACCGGGGAGCTGTTTTTT. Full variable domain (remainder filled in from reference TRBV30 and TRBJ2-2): SQTIHQWPATLVQPVGSPLSLECTVEGTSNPNLYWYRQAAGRGLQLLFYSVGIGQISSEVPQNLSASRPQDRQFILSSKKLLLSDSGFYLCAWSVTTGELFFGEGSRLTVL.

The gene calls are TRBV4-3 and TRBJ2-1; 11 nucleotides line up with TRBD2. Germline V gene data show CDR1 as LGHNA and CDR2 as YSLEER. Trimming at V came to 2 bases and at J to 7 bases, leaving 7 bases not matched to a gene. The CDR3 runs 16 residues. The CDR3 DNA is TGCGCCAGCAGCCAACCTTTAGCGGGGGGGCGGAATGAGCAGTTCTTC. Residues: CASSQPLAGGRNEQFF.

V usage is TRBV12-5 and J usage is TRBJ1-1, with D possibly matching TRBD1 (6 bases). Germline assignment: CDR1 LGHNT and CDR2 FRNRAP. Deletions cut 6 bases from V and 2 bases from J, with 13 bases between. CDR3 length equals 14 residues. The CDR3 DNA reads TGTGCTAGTGGGGATGGGACACCAAACACTGAAGCTTTCTTT. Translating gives CASGDGTPNTEAFF.

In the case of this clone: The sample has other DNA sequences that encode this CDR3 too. The CDR3 nucleotides are TGTGCCAGCAGCCGGGACAGGGACTATGGCTACACCTTC. Translation: CASSRDRDYGYTF. The chain couples TRBV7-2 to TRBJ1-2; 9 bases line up with TRBD1. Per the germline V gene, CDR1 is SGHTA and CDR2 is FQGNSA. CDR3 length: 13 residues. V lost 5 bases to trimming and J lost 3 bases; unmatched junction nucleotides: 1.

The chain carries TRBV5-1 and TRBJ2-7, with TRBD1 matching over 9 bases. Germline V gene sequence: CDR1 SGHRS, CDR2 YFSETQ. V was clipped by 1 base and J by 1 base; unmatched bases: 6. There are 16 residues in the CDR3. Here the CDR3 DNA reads TGCGCCAGCAGCTTGTATATACAGGGGGCTTCCTACGAGCAGTACTTC. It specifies CASSLYIQGASYEQYF.

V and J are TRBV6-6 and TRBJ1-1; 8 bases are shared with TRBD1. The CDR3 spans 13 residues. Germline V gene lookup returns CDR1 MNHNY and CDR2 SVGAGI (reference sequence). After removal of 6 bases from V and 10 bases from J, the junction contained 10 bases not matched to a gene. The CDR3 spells CASSPGQGAGAFF. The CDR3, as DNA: TGTGCCAGCAGCCCGGGCCAGGGGGCCGGAGCTTTCTTT.

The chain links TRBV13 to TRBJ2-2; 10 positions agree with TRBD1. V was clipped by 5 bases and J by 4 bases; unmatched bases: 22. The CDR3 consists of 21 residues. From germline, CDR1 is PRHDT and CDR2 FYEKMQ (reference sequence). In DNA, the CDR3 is TGTGCCAGCAGCCCCAGCCCTAGGCCCTGGGGACAGGGGAAGGGCACCGGGGAGCTGTTTTTT. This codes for CASSPSPRPWGQGKGTGELFF.